This TCR beta chain was profiled in a study of a mutant IDH1 vaccine in newly diagnosed glioma. Time point denoted: baseline, week 1 (first vaccination visit). Specified treatment: pre-vaccination baseline after standard-of-care therapy. Germline-derived CDR1 and CDR2 are SEHNR and FQNEAQ (reference sequence). This CDR3 has 15 amino acids. Between the trimmed V and J ends, which lost 1 base and 6 bases, there was a span of 16 bases. The protocol was immunoSEQ multiplex PCR, while the TCRdb copy is restricted to in-frame clones and leaves out a portion. The sample includes tens of thousands of clones, around four fifths of them seen just once.

The sequencing here drew on PBMCs, taken from a glioma patient treated with radiotherapy, temozolomide or both. The clonotype was recovered from a man aged 35-49 years with glioma. Some clones in this sample may be carry-over from other donors' samples. This chain links TRBV7-9 with TRBJ2-7, with D possibly being TRBD2 (5 bases). CDR3 sequence: CASSLGVSGSGEQYF. CDR3 DNA sequence: TGTGCCAGCAGCTTAGGAGTTTCGGGGAGTGGCGAGCAGTACTTC.